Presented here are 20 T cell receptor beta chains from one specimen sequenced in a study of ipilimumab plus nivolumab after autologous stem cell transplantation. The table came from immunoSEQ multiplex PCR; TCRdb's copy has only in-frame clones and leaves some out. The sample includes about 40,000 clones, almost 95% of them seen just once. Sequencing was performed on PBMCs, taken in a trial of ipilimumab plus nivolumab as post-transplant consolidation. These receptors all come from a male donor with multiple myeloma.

CDR3 region: CASSSPSRDEQFF. CDR3 coding DNA: TGTGCCAGCAGCTCGCCTAGTCGGGATGAGCAGTTCTTC. This chain uses TRBV7-2 with TRBJ2-1, with no clear D. V lost 4 bases to trimming and J lost 8 bases, with 12 bases between them. This CDR3 has 13 residues. Germline V lookup: CDR1 SGHTA, CDR2 FQGNSA. The whole variable domain, filled in from reference TRBV7-2 and TRBJ2-1, reads GAGVSQSPSNKVTEKGKDVELRCDPISGHTALYWYRQSLGQGLEFLIYFQGNSAPDKSGLPSDRFSAERTGGSVSTLTIQRTQQEDSAVYLCASSSPSRDEQFFGPGTRLTVL.

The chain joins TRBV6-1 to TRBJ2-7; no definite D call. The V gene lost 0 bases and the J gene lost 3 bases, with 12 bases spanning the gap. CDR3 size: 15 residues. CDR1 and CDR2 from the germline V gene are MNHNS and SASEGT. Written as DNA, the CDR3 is TGTGCCAGCAGTGAAGCCAGTTTTTCCTACTACGAGCAGTACTTC. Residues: CASSEASFSYYEQYF.

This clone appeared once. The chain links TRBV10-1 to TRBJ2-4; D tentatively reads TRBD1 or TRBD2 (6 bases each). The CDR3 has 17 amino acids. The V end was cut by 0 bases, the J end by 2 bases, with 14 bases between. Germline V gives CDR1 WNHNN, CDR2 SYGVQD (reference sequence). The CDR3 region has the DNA TGCGCCAGCAGTGAGTCTGGGGAGGACAGTTCCAAAAACATTCAGTACTTC. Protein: CASSESGEDSSKNIQYF.

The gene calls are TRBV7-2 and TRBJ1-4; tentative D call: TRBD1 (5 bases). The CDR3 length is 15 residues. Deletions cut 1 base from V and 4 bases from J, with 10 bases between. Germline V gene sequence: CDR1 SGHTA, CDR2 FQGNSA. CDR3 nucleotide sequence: TGTGCCAGCAGCTTAGAGGGGTCCAGTAATGAAAAACTGTTTTTT. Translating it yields CASSLEGSSNEKLFF.

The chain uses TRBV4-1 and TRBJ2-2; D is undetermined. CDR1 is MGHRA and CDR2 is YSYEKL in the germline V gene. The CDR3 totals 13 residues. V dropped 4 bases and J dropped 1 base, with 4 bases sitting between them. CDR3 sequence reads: CASSLGNTGELFF. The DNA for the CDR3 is TGCGCCAGCAGCCTTGGGAACACCGGGGAGCTGTTTTTT.

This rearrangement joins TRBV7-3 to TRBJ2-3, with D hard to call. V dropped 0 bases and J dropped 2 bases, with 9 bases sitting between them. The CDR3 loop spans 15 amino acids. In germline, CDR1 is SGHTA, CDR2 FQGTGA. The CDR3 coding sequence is TGTGCCAGCAGCTTAACCCCGGTCCCCACAGATACGCAGTATTTT. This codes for CASSLTPVPTDTQYF.

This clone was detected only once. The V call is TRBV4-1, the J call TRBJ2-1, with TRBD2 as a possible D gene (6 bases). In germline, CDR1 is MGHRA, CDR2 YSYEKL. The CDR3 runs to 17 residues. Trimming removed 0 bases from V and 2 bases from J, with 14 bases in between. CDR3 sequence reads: CASSQDPLGGTYNEQFF. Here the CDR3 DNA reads TGCGCCAGCAGCCAAGATCCTTTGGGGGGAACCTACAATGAGCAGTTCTTC.

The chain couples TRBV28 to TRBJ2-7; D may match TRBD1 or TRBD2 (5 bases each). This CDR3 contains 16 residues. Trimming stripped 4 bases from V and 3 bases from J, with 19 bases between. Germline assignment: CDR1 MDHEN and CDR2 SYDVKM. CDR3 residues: CASSSPSKGSFYEQYF. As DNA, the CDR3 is TGTGCCAGCAGTTCCCCCTCGAAGGGGAGTTTCTACGAGCAGTACTTC.

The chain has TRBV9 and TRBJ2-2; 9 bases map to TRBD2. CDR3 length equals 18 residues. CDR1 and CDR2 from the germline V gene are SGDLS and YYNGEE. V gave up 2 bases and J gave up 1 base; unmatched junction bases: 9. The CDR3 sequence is CASSVRPPTSGNTGELFF. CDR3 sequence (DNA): TGTGCCAGCAGCGTCCGACCCCCGACTAGCGGGAACACCGGGGAGCTGTTTTTT.

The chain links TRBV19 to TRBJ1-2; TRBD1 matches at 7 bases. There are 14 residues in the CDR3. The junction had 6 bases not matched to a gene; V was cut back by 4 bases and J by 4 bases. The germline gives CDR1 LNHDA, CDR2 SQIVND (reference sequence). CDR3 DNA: TGTGCCAGTAGTAGTTCTGGGACAGCCTATGGCTACACCTTC. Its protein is CASSSSGTAYGYTF.

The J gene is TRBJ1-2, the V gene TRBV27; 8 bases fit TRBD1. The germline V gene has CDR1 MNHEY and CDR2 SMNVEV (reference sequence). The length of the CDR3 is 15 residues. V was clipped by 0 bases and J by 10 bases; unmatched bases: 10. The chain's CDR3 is CASSLSPDGQGAYTF. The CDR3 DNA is TGTGCCAGCAGTTTATCACCCGACGGACAGGGTGCCTACACCTTC.

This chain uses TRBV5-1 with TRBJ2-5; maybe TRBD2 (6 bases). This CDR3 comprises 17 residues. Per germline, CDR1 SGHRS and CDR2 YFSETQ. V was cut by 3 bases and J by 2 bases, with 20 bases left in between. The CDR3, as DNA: TGCGCCAGCAGCTCCCGAGGAGTGGCGGGACTTCAAGAGACCCAGTACTTC. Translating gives CASSSRGVAGLQETQYF.

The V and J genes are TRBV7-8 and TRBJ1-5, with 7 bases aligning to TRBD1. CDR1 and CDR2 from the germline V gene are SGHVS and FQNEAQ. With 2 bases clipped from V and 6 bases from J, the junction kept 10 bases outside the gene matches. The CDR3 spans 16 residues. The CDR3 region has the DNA TGTGCCAGCAGCTTATCTGCGGGGGCAGGGGGTCAGCCCCAGCATTTT. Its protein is CASSLSAGAGGQPQHF. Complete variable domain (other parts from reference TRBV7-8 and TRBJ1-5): GAGVSQSPRYKVAKRGQDVALRCDPISGHVSLFWYQQALGQGPEFLTYFQNEAQLDKSGLPSDRFFAERPEGSVSTLKIQRTQQEDSAVYLCASSLSAGAGGQPQHFGDGTRLSIL.

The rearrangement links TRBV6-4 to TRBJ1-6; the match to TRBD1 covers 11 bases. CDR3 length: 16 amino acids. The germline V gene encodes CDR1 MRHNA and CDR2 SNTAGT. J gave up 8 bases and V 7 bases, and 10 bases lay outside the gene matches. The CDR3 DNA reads TGTGCCAGCAATTGGACAGGGGGCCTAGGGGATTCACCCCTCCACTTT. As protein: CASNWTGGLGDSPLHF.

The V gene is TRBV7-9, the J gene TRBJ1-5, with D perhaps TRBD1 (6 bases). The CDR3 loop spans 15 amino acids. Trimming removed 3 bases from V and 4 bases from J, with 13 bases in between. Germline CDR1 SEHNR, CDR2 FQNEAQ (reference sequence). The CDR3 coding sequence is TGTGCCAGCAGCTTCGGGGGGACACAAAATCAGCCCCAGCATTTT. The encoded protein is CASSFGGTQNQPQHF.

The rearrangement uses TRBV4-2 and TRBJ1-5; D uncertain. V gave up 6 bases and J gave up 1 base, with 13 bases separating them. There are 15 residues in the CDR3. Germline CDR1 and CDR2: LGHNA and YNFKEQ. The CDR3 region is CASRVGKDSNQPQHF. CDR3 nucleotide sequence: TGTGCCAGCAGGGTTGGCAAGGACAGCAATCAGCCCCAGCATTTT.

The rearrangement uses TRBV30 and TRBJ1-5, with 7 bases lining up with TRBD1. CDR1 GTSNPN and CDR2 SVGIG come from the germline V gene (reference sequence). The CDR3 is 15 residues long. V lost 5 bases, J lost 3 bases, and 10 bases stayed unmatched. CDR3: CAWAGGQIFNQPQHF. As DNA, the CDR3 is TGTGCCTGGGCGGGGGGACAGATCTTCAATCAGCCCCAGCATTTT.

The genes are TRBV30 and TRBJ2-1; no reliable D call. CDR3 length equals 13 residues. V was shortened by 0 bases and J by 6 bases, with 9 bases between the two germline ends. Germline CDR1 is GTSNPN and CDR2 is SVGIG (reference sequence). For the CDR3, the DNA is TGTGCCTGGAGTGTGGCCGGGCCCAATGAGCAGTTCTTC. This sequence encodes CAWSVAGPNEQFF.

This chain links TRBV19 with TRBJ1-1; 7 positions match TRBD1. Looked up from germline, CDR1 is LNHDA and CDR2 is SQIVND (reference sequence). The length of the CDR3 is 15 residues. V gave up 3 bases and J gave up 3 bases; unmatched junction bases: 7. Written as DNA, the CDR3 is TGTGCCAGTAGTATGACCGGACAGGCTGACACTGAAGCTTTCTTT. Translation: CASSMTGQADTEAFF.

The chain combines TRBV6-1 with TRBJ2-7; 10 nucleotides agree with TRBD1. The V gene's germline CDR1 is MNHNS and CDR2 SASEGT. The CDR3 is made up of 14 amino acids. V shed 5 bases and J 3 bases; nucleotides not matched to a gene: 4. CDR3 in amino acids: CASSIRTGGYEQYF. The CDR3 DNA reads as TGTGCCAGCAGTATTCGGACAGGGGGCTACGAGCAGTACTTC.